These T cell receptor beta chains were read from a single sample in a study of T cell responses to AZD1222 COVID-19 vaccine. Sequenced by immunoSEQ multiplex PCR; TCRdb stores in-frame clones only, minus some. Of 150,000 to 200,000 clones listed, 85% to 95% are singletons. The material sequenced was peripheral blood, taken 28 days after the second AZD1222 dose. All receptors derive from an adult who received the AZD1222 COVID-19 vaccine. Each CDR3 is given with its conserved first and last residue. D genes are given only for firm matches.

j_gene	d_gene	v_gene	CDR3nt	CDR3aa
TRBJ2-1	.	TRBV13	TGTGCCAGCAGCTTAGGCTCGAGGCAGTTCTTC	CASSLGSRQFF
TRBJ1-3	.	TRBV7-2	TGTGCCAGCAGCCCCCGACAGGCGCGCTCTGGAAACACCATATATTTT	CASSPRQARSGNTIYF
TRBJ2-2	.	TRBV4-2	TGTGCCAGCAGCCAAGGCGGGTTTGCCGGGGAGCTGTTTTTT	CASSQGGFAGELFF
TRBJ2-1	TRBD2	TRBV30	TGTGCCTGGAGTCTCGGACTAGCGGGAGGGGATGAGCAGTTCTTC	CAWSLGLAGGDEQFF
TRBJ1-1	.	TRBV12-3/TRBV12-4	TGTGCCAGCAGTTTCAAGGGTGGCACTGAAGCTTTCTTT	CASSFKGGTEAFF
TRBJ2-2	.	TRBV7-8	TGTGCCAGCAGCTTCGGGACCGGGGAGCTGTTTTTT	CASSFGTGELFF
TRBJ2-2	.	TRBV24-1	TGTGCCACCAGTGATTCCGGACTCCCCGGGGACGGGGAGCTGTTTTTT	CATSDSGLPGDGELFF
TRBJ2-7	TRBD2	TRBV18	TGTGCCAGCTCACCAGCTAGCGGCGAGCAGTACTTC	CASSPASGEQYF
TRBJ2-5	TRBD1	TRBV9	TGTGCCAGCAGCCCAGGGACAGGGGTGTACCAAGAGACCCAGTACTTC	CASSPGTGVYQETQYF
TRBJ1-1	.	TRBV27	TGTGCCAGCGGCTCTTCTAACACTGAAGCTTTCTTT	CASGSSNTEAFF
TRBJ2-1	.	TRBV29-1	TGCAGCGTTGATAGGAGCTCCTACAATGAGCAGTTCTTC	CSVDRSSYNEQFF
TRBJ1-2	.	TRBV5-6	TGTGCCAGCAGCTTGTATGGAATACCGGTCTATGGCTACACCTTC	CASSLYGIPVYGYTF
TRBJ1-1	.	TRBV11-3	TGTGCCAGCAGCTTAGCGGTCAACACTGAAGCTTTCTTT	CASSLAVNTEAFF
TRBJ2-7	.	TRBV7-8	TGTGCCAGCAGCCTAACCTACGAGCAGTACTTC	CASSLTYEQYF
TRBJ1-5	.	TRBV6-6	TGTGCCAGCAGTTACTGGCAGGGGAATCAGCCCCAGCATTTT	CASSYWQGNQPQHF
TRBJ1-2	.	TRBV18	TGTGCCAGCTCCCGGGGTGGGGCCTCAACCTCGGGTGGCTACACCTTC	CASSRGGASTSGGYTF
TRBJ1-1	.	TRBV3-1/TRBV3-2	TGTGCCAGCAGCCGGGCGGGGGCCGCGAACACTGAAGCTTTCTTT	CASSRAGAANTEAFF